Below, one T cell receptor beta chain is given with its context. Its antigen is unknown. In TCRdb, the 5' RACE reads were re-called with MiXCR into one record per CDR3 protein. The data hold approximately 120,000 distinct CDR3 sequences, with roughly 15% observed a single time. This sample was included in a study of T cells after yellow fever vaccination. General observations from the study: Post-booster repertoires again held most primary-vaccination clones (just under 97% CD4, around 90% CD8). Overlap between CD4 and CD8 compartments was detected for a small share of clonotypes.

The CDR3 contains 15 residues. CDR1 is SGHRS and CDR2 is YFSETQ in the germline V gene. Trimming cost V 4 bases and J 3 bases; bases outside gene matches: 5. The sequencing here drew on CD8+ T cells sorted from PBMCs, taken 5 days after the yellow fever booster vaccination. The V gene is TRBV5-1, the J gene TRBJ2-5; TRBD2 matches 11 bases. This clonotype was sampled from a man aged 18 to 30 who received the YFV17D yellow fever vaccine. CDR3: CASSRTSGYKETQYF. As DNA, the CDR3 is TGCGCCAGCAGCCGGACTAGCGGGTATAAAGAGACCCAGTACTTC.